The 3 T cell receptor beta chains below come from one sample, sequenced in a study of shared clonotypes between healthy human individuals. CD45RO-negative CD8 cells positively selected for CCR7 made up the naive population, which excluded terminally differentiated effector memory CD45RA+ cells. Produced via immunoSEQ multiplex PCR; TCRdb's table is partial and in-frame only. Here the sample spans fewer than 1 million clones, 90% to 98% being singletons. The sample consisted of naive CD8+ T cells sorted from blood. The receptors originated from a man in his thirties or forties in good health.

This chain uses TRBV6-1 with TRBJ2-5; 7 positions match TRBD1. With V trimmed by 8 bases and J by 8 bases, 8 bases remained unmatched. The CDR3 is 12 amino acids. Germline CDR1 reads MNHNS; CDR2 reads SASEGT. CDR3 sequence (DNA): TGTGCCAGCGAAGGGACAGCAGTAACCCAGTACTTC. Protein sequence: CASEGTAVTQYF.

This rearrangement joins TRBV11-2 to TRBJ2-7, with D hard to call. In germline, CDR1 is SGHAT, CDR2 FQNNGV. The V and J ends lost 5 bases and 3 bases respectively, with 11 bases between them. This CDR3 has 13 amino acids. The CDR3 nucleotides read TGTGCCAGCAGCCCAATCCTTGGCTACGAGCAGTACTTC. Protein sequence: CASSPILGYEQYF.

This clone appeared once. The chain couples TRBV7-6 to TRBJ2-5; 9 bases are shared with TRBD2. The V gene end was trimmed by 5 bases and the J gene end by 5 bases; junction bases not matched to a gene: 12. Germline V gives CDR1 SGHVS, CDR2 FNYEAQ. This CDR3 is 16 amino acids long. DNA of the CDR3: TGTGCCAGCAGCCCCGAGAGGGGACTAGCCTTGGAGACCCAGTACTTC. It yields the protein CASSPERGLALETQYF.